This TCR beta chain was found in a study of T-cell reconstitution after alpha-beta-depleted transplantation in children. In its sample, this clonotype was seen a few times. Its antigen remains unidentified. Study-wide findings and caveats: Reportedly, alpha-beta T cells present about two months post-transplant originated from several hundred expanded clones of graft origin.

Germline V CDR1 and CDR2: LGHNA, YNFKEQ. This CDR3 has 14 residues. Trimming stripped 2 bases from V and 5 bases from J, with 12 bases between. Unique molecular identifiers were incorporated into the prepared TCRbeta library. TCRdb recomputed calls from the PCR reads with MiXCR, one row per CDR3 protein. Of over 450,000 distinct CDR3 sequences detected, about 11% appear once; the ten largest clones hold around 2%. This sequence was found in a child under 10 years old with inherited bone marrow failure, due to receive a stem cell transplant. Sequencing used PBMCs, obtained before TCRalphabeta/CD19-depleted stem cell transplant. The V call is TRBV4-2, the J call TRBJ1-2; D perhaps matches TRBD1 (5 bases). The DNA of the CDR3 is TGTGCCAGCAGCCAACTAGGGGTGGAGTATGGCTACACCTTC. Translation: CASSQLGVEYGYTF.